One and the same sample provided the 19 T cell receptor beta chains below, sequenced in a study of control samples from healthy donors and cancer patients. Data came from immunoSEQ multiplex PCR; TCRdb stores just in-frame clones and leaves some out. This table has around 99,000 clones, roughly nine tenths appearing once. Material for sequencing was blood. These receptors were collected from a human donor in good health. The donor label of this sample is uncertain.

The V call is TRBV19, the J call TRBJ1-5; D is ambiguous. V shed 1 base and J shed 7 bases, with 11 bases lying between them. The CDR3 spans 14 residues. Per the germline V gene, CDR1 is LNHDA and CDR2 is SQIVND (reference sequence). The CDR3 DNA is TGTGCCAGTAGTATAGGTGGCTGGTCCCAGCCCCAGCATTTT. This translates into CASSIGGWSQPQHF.

V is TRBV4-3 and J is TRBJ1-1, with a tentative D call TRBD1 (6 bases). The CDR3 runs 15 residues. Germline CDR1 LGHNA, CDR2 YSLEER. Trimming left V 1 base short and J 3 bases short, with 12 bases between. CDR3 region: CASSQGEGVDTEAFF. Here the CDR3 DNA reads TGCGCCAGCAGCCAAGGGGAGGGGGTTGACACTGAAGCTTTCTTT.

The CDR3 nucleotides are TGTGCCAGCAGCTTTGAACAGGCGAATTCACCCCTCCACTTT. Translating gives CASSFEQANSPLHF. The chain links TRBV5-5 to TRBJ1-6; TRBD1 might be the D (5 bases). CDR3 length: 14 residues. The V end was cut by 2 bases, the J end by 7 bases, with 10 bases between. Germline values: CDR1 SGHKS, CDR2 YYEKEE (reference sequence). The entire variable domain, with the rest obtained from reference TRBV5-5 and TRBJ1-6, is as follows: DAGVTQSPTHLIKTRGQQVTLRCSPISGHKSVSWYQQVLGQGPQFIFQYYEKEERGRGNFPDRFSARQFPNYSSELNVNALLLGDSALYLCASSFEQANSPLHFGNGTRLTVT.

The CDR3 coding sequence is TGTGCCAGCAGTTACTCGCAGGGGGCCTACGAGCAGTACGTC. This codes for CASSYSQGAYEQYV. This chain uses TRBV6-5 with TRBJ2-7; 7 bases map to TRBD1. Germline loops: CDR1 MNHEY, CDR2 SVGAGI. This CDR3 is 14 amino acids long. After removal of 0 bases from V and 2 bases from J, the junction contained 1 base not matched to a gene.

The chain uses TRBV10-3 and TRBJ1-1; TRBD1 is a possible D gene (5 bases). Germline V CDR1 and CDR2: ENHRY, SYGVKD. V lost 9 bases to trimming and J lost 4 bases, with 9 bases between them. CDR3 length: 11 residues. CDR3 sequence: CAILTGTEAFF. In DNA form, the CDR3 reads TGTGCCATTCTCACAGGCACTGAAGCTTTCTTT.

The genes are TRBV24-1 and TRBJ2-3; TRBD2 matches 9 bases. The V gene's germline CDR1 is KGHDR and CDR2 SFDVKD. CDR3 length equals 14 residues. V dropped 9 bases and J dropped 3; count of bases not matched to a gene: 6. CDR3 residues: CATGAGGPTDTQYF. CDR3 nucleotides: TGTGCCACCGGGGCGGGGGGGCCAACAGATACGCAGTATTTT.

The chain has TRBV4-1 and TRBJ1-1; no clear D. Looked up from germline, CDR1 is MGHRA and CDR2 is YSYEKL. V was pared by 3 bases and J by 5 bases, with 16 bases between. CDR3 length: 15 amino acids. Here the CDR3 reads CASSHATDRSTEAFF. CDR3 sequence (DNA): TGCGCCAGCAGCCATGCCACGGATAGGTCAACTGAAGCTTTCTTT.

The chain links TRBV9 to TRBJ1-1, with 8 bases that match TRBD1. There are 16 residues in the CDR3. Trimming at V came to 0 bases and at J to 8 bases, leaving 12 bases not matched to a gene. Per germline, CDR1 SGDLS and CDR2 YYNGEE. The CDR3 protein is CASSVGVAGGRPEAFF. The CDR3 DNA sequence: TGTGCCAGCAGCGTAGGGGTGGCAGGGGGCCGTCCAGAAGCTTTCTTT. The full variable domain, with the rest looked up from reference TRBV9 and TRBJ1-1, is DSGVTQTPKHLITATGQRVTLRCSPRSGDLSVYWYQQSLDQGLQFLIQYYNGEERAKGNILERFSAQQFPDLHSELNLSSLELGDSALYFCASSVGVAGGRPEAFFGQGTRLTVV.

The rearrangement joins TRBV14 to TRBJ2-3; D possibly corresponds to TRBD1 (5 bases). CDR1 SGHDN and CDR2 FVKESK come from the germline V gene. The germline V and J ends were trimmed by 0 bases and 3 bases, with 19 bases remaining between them. The CDR3 spans 18 residues. In nucleotides, the CDR3 is TGTGCCAGCAGCCAAGATAAATTTCAGGGCGTCTGGACAGATACGCAGTATTTT. It encodes CASSQDKFQGVWTDTQYF.

The rearrangement uses TRBV19 and TRBJ2-1; TRBD2 might be the D (6 bases). The V gene lost 2 bases and the J gene lost 6 bases, with 11 bases spanning the gap. CDR3 length: 14 amino acids. Germline V lookup: CDR1 LNHDA, CDR2 SQIVND (reference sequence). The CDR3 protein is CASSINRGGNEQFF. The CDR3, as DNA: TGTGCCAGTAGTATAAACCGGGGAGGCAATGAGCAGTTCTTC.

The rearrangement links TRBV19 to TRBJ2-2; D possibly corresponds to TRBD1 (5 bases). The CDR3 consists of 14 residues. Trimming took off 4 bases at V and 0 bases at J, with 6 bases between the two ends. CDR1 and CDR2 from the germline V gene are LNHDA and SQIVND (reference sequence). The CDR3: CASSKDTNTGELFF. In DNA, the CDR3 is TGTGCCAGTAGTAAGGACACGAACACCGGGGAGCTGTTTTTT.

The table lists this clone with a few counts. This chain joins TRBV18 and TRBJ1-5; weak D call: TRBD1 (5 bases). Between the trimmed V and J ends, which lost 6 bases and 11 bases, there was a span of 14 bases. The germline V gene encodes CDR1 KGHSH and CDR2 LQKENI. There are 12 residues in the CDR3. CDR3 sequence: CASSEDRESQHF. CDR3 DNA: TGTGCCAGCTCGGAAGACAGAGAGTCCCAGCATTTT.

This sequence joins TRBV29-1 and TRBJ2-1; a weak D match, TRBD1 (5 bases). Germline V gives CDR1 SQVTM, CDR2 ANQGSEA. V gave up 3 bases and J gave up 5 bases, with 8 bases separating them. The CDR3 runs 12 residues. The DNA for the CDR3 is TGCAGCGTTGAGCAGGGTAACAATGAGCAGTTCTTC. This encodes CSVEQGNNEQFF.

The chain has TRBV5-8 and TRBJ2-5; D gene unclear. Germline V gene sequence: CDR1 SGHTS, CDR2 YDEGEE. Trimming pared 2 bases from V and 2 bases from J, leaving 7 bases between. The CDR3 totals 13 residues. The CDR3: CASSFHRQETQYF. The CDR3 coding sequence is TGTGCCAGCAGCTTTCATCGGCAAGAGACCCAGTACTTC. Together with reference TRBV5-8 and TRBJ2-5, the CDR3 gives the full variable domain: EAGVTQSPTHLIKTRGQQATLRCSPISGHTSVYWYQQALGLGLQFLLWYDEGEERNRGNFPPRFSGRQFPNYSSELNVNALELEDSALYLCASSFHRQETQYFGPGTRLLVL.

This clone is a singleton in its sample. The J gene is TRBJ1-2, the V gene TRBV20-1; D unresolved. V shed 3 bases and J shed 5 bases, with 10 bases lying between them. In germline, CDR1 is DFQATT, CDR2 SNEGSKA (reference sequence). The CDR3 consists of 12 residues. CDR3 DNA: TGCAGTGCTAGTCCCCGATGGTATGGCTACACCTTC. It translates to CSASPRWYGYTF.

The V gene is TRBV6-5, the J gene TRBJ2-7, with D possibly TRBD2 on 5 matching bases. The CDR3 consists of 12 residues. V lost 2 bases to trimming and J lost 5 bases, with 7 bases between them. Germline V gene lookup returns CDR1 MNHEY and CDR2 SVGAGI. CDR3: CASSYNGNEQYF. The DNA of the CDR3 is TGTGCCAGCAGTTACAACGGGAACGAGCAGTACTTC.

This clone was counted ten times or more. The chain recombines TRBV3-1 (or the pseudogene TRBV3-2) with TRBJ2-1, with D unresolved. CDR3 length: 13 amino acids. CDR1 LGHDT and CDR2 YNNKEL come from the germline V gene (reference sequence). Trimming took 0 bases from V and 4 from J, leaving 4 bases between them. CDR3 region: CASSQEDYNEQFF. The CDR3 region has the DNA TGTGCCAGCAGCCAAGAGGATTACAATGAGCAGTTCTTC.

This chain joins TRBV14 and TRBJ1-4; D gene unclear. CDR3 length: 15 residues. CDR1 and CDR2 (germline): SGHDN, FVKESK. Trimming left V 1 base short and J 0 bases short, with 6 bases between. CDR3 sequence: CASSQVAATNEKLFF. CDR3 coding DNA: TGTGCCAGCAGCCAAGTCGCTGCAACTAATGAAAAACTGTTTTTT.

The V call is TRBV27, the J call TRBJ2-4, with D possibly matching TRBD2 (5 bases). Trimming removed 3 bases from V and 1 base from J, with 13 bases in between. CDR1 and CDR2 from the germline V gene are MNHEY and SMNVEV (reference sequence). The CDR3 is 16 amino acids. CDR3 DNA: TGTGCCAGCAGTTTCGAGGGTCGGGGTGCCAAAAACATTCAGTACTTC. It specifies CASSFEGRGAKNIQYF.